Listed here is a single T cell receptor (beta chain). This sample stems from a study of blood T cell repertoires in COVID-19. TCRdb keeps only in-frame clones here, not all; method: immunoSEQ multiplex PCR. The table shows 100,000 to 120,000 clones, with about 85% occurring only once. CDR1 and CDR2 (germline): MNHNS, SASEGT. The junction had 7 bases not matched to a gene; V was cut back by 3 bases and J by 3 bases. The CDR3 loop spans 16 amino acids. The TCR comes from a human donor in a cohort sampled during active COVID-19. Sequencing input: peripheral blood. The gene calls are TRBV6-1 and TRBJ2-7, with TRBD1 identical over 11 bases. The CDR3 region has the DNA TGTGCCAGCAGTGATAGGCATGGGACAGGGGGCTACGAGCAGTACTTC. This encodes CASSDRHGTGGYEQYF.